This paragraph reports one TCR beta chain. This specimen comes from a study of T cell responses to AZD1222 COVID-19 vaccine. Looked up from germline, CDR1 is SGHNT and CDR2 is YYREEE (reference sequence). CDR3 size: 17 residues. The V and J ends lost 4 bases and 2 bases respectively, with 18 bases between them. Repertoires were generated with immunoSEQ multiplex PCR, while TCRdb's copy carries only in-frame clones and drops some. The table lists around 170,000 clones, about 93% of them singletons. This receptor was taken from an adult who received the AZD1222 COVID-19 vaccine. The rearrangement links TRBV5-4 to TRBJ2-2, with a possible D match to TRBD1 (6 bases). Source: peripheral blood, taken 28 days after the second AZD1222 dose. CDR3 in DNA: TGTGCCAGCAGCCCCCCATCAGGGACAACAAACACCGGGGAGCTGTTTTTT. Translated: CASSPPSGTTNTGELFF.